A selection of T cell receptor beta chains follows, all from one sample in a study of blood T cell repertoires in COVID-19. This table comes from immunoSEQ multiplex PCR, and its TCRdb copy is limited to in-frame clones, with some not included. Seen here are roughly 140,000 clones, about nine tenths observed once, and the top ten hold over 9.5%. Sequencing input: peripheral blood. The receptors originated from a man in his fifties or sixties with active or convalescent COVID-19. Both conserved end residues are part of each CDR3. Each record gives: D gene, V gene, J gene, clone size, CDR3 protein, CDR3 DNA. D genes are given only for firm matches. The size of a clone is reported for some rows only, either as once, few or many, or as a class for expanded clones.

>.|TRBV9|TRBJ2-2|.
CASSVPPNTGELFF
TGTGCCAGCAGCGTACCTCCGAACACCGGGGAGCTGTTTTTT
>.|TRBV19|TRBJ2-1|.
CASSIEAGGEQFF
TGTGCCAGTAGTATAGAGGCTGGCGGTGAGCAGTTCTTC
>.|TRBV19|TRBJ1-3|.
CASSLSPTAGNTIYF
TGTGCCAGTAGTCTAAGCCCTACAGCTGGAAACACCATATATTTT
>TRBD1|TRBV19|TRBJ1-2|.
CASRTGGNYGYTF
TGTGCCAGCAGGACAGGGGGGAACTATGGCTACACCTTC
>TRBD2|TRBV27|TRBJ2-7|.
CASSGTSGRPYEQYF
TGTGCCAGCAGTGGAACGAGCGGGAGGCCCTACGAGCAGTACTTC
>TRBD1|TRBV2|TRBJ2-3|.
CASRGQGQNTQYF
TGTGCCAGCAGGGGACAGGGGCAAAACACGCAGTATTTT
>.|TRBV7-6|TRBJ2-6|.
CASSPETRTGANVLTF
TGTGCCAGCAGCCCCGAGACTAGAACTGGGGCCAACGTCCTGACTTTC
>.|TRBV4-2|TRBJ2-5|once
CASSQAPQVQETQYF
TGTGCCAGCAGCCAAGCCCCCCAGGTTCAAGAGACCCAGTACTTC
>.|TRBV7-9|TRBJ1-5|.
CASSFEERQPQHF
TGTGCCAGCAGCTTTGAAGAGCGTCAGCCCCAGCATTTT
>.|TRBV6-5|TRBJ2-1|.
CASTPGVRDEQFF
TGTGCCAGCACCCCGGGAGTCCGAGATGAGCAGTTCTTC
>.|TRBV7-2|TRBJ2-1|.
CASRVSEPYNEQFF
TGTGCCAGCAGGGTTTCGGAGCCCTACAATGAGCAGTTCTTC
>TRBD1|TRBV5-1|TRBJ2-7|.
CASSLPGQRYYEQYF
TGCGCCAGCAGCCTACCGGGACAGAGATACTACGAGCAGTACTTC
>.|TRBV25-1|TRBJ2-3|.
CASSITTGPHTQYF
TGTGCCAGCAGCATAACTACCGGCCCCCATACGCAGTATTTT
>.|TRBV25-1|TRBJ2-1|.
CASSEWRGRNNEQFF
TGTGCCAGCAGTGAGTGGCGGGGTCGGAACAATGAGCAGTTCTTC
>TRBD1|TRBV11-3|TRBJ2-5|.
CASSFERQGDGETQYF
TGTGCCAGCAGCTTTGAGAGACAGGGAGACGGGGAGACCCAGTACTTC
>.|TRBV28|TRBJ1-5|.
CASFPDSRSNQPQHF
TGTGCCAGCTTCCCGGACAGTCGGAGCAATCAGCCCCAGCATTTT
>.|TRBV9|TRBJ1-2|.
CASSVDSSNYGYTF
TGTGCCAGCAGCGTAGACAGCTCTAACTATGGCTACACCTTC
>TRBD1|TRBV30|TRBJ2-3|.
CAWARGTGGPGDTQYF
TGTGCCTGGGCCCGGGGGACAGGGGGACCAGGGGATACGCAGTATTTT
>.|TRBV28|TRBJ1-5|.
CASITGSVVGNQPQHF
TGTGCCAGCATTACAGGGTCGGTGGTCGGCAATCAGCCCCAGCATTTT
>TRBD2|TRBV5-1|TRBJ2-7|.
CASSLPGTSGRVYEQYF
TGCGCCAGCAGCTTGCCGGGGACTAGCGGGAGGGTCTACGAGCAGTACTTC
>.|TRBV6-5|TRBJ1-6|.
CASTFGNSPLHF
TGTGCCAGCACCTTCGGGAATTCACCCCTCCACTTT
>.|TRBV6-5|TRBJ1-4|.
CASSYGTSNEKLFF
TGTGCCAGCAGTTACGGGACTAGTAATGAAAAACTGTTTTTT
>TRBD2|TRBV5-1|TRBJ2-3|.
CASSPQLAGVADTQYF
TGCGCCAGCAGCCCGCAACTAGCGGGAGTTGCAGATACGCAGTATTTT
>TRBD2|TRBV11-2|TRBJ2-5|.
CASSFSGRRETQYF
TGTGCCAGCAGCTTCAGCGGGAGGCGGGAGACCCAGTACTTC
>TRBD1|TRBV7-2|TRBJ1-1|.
CASSLRPPDRGTEAFF
TGTGCCAGCAGCTTAAGACCCCCGGACAGGGGGACTGAAGCTTTCTTT
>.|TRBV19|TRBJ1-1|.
CASSIQGKGNTEAFF
TGTGCCAGTAGTATCCAGGGGAAGGGGAACACTGAAGCTTTCTTT
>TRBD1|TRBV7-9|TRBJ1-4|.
CASSATGTGAEKLFF
TGTGCCAGCAGCGCTACCGGGACAGGGGCTGAAAAACTGTTTTTT
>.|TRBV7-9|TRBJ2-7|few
CASSLAGSAYEQYF
TGTGCCAGCAGCTTAGCCGGGTCAGCCTACGAGCAGTACTTC
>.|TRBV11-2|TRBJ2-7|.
CASSLRGGVLLGEQYF
TGTGCCAGCAGCTTAAGGGGCGGGGTCTTACTCGGGGAGCAGTACTTC
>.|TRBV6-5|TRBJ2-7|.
CASRLSGDYEQYF
TGTGCCAGCAGGCTATCGGGGGACTACGAGCAGTACTTC
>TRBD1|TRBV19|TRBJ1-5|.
CASSIFTREWDSLRQPQHF
TGTGCCAGTAGTATTTTTACGAGGGAGTGGGACAGCCTTAGGCAGCCCCAGCATTTT